This is a list of T cell receptor beta chains from one sample in a study of cytomegalovirus exposure and HLA in healthy donors. Assay used: immunoSEQ multiplex PCR; TCRdb lists only in-frame clones, some missing. The table has about 130,000 clones, about three quarters seen once. The sequencing input was PBMCs. The receptors were gathered from a human donor in good health. CDR3s include the opening cysteine and the closing phenylalanine or tryptophan. D genes are given only for firm matches. Clone size is not always given. Where it is, it says once, few, many or a class for expanded clones.

v_call,d_call,clone_size,j_call,cdr3_length,cdr3_aa,cdr3_nt
TRBV29-1,-,-,TRBJ2-3,12,CSVEGGADTQYF,TGCAGCGTTGAAGGGGGAGCAGATACGCAGTATTTT
TRBV30,TRBD1,-,TRBJ2-7,13,CAWSVQGWYEQYF,TGTGCCTGGAGTGTACAGGGGTGGTACGAGCAGTACTTC
TRBV5-3,-,-,TRBJ2-2,12,CARYAVPGELFF,TGTGCCAGATATGCGGTCCCCGGGGAGCTGTTTTTT
TRBV5-4,TRBD2,few,TRBJ2-7,16,CASSPGLAGDSYEQYF,TGTGCCAGCAGCCCGGGACTAGCGGGGGACTCCTACGAGCAGTACTTC
TRBV5-6,TRBD2,-,TRBJ2-7,15,CASSLVSGGAYEQYF,TGTGCCAGCAGCTTGGTTAGCGGGGGCGCCTACGAGCAGTACTTC
TRBV28,TRBD1,-,TRBJ2-5,16,CASSLGLRDRGQTQYF,TGTGCCAGCAGTTTGGGACTCCGGGACAGGGGACAGACCCAGTACTTC
TRBV18,-,once,TRBJ1-6,15,CASSPTQGKGSPLHF,TGTGCCAGCTCACCCACCCAGGGTAAGGGGTCACCCCTCCACTTT
TRBV18,-,-,TRBJ2-1,15,CASSPRASSYNEQFF,TGTGCCAGCTCACCACGAGCGAGCTCCTACAATGAGCAGTTCTTC
TRBV5-6,TRBD2,-,TRBJ2-5,16,CASSQRAGRVKETQYF,TGTGCCAGCAGCCAGAGAGCGGGGAGAGTAAAAGAGACCCAGTACTTC
TRBV7-9,-,once,TRBJ1-1,14,CASSRGQMNTEAFF,TGTGCCAGCAGCCGGGGACAAATGAACACTGAAGCTTTCTTT
TRBV7-6,TRBD1,-,TRBJ1-1,17,CASSPQRDRGTSTEAFF,TGTGCCAGCAGCCCACAACGGGACAGGGGGACCTCGACTGAAGCTTTCTTT
TRBV27,-,-,TRBJ1-2,14,CASSSPSRLDGYTF,TGTGCCAGCAGTTCACCATCCCGCTTAGATGGCTACACCTTC
TRBV15,TRBD2,-,TRBJ2-3,15,CATSLGGGGTDTQYF,TGTGCCACCAGCCTGGGCGGGGGGGGCACAGATACGCAGTATTTT
TRBV4-2,TRBD1,few,TRBJ2-3,15,CASSQNRQGVDTQYF,TGTGCCAGCAGCCAAAACCGACAGGGGGTTGATACGCAGTATTTT
TRBV7-9,-,few,TRBJ2-3,16,CASSSLSSGETDTQYF,TGTGCCAGCAGCTCATTATCCTCGGGAGAAACAGATACGCAGTATTTT
TRBV9,-,-,TRBJ2-7,13,CASSVSLAYEQYF,TGTGCCAGCAGCGTAAGTCTAGCCTACGAGCAGTACTTC